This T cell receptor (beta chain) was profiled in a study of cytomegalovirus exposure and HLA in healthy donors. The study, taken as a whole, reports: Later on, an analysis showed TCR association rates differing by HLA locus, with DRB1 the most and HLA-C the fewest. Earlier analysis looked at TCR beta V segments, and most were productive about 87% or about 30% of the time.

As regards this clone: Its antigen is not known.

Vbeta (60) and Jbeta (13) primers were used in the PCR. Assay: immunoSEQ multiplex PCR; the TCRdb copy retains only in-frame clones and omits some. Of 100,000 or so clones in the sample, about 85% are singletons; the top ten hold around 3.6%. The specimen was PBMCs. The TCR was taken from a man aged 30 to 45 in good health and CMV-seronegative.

This chain's CDR3 is CASSHLRGAGGPPDTQYF. The CDR3 DNA is TGCGCCAGCAGCCACCTCCGGGGAGCGGGAGGGCCCCCAGATACGCAGTATTTT. The rearrangement links TRBV4-3 to TRBJ2-3; TRBD2 agrees at 10 bases. In germline, CDR1 is LGHNA, CDR2 YSLEER. This CDR3 is 18 amino acids long. Trimming at V came to 3 bases and at J to 4 bases, leaving 13 bases not matched to a gene.